These 14 T cell receptor beta chains were all obtained from the same sample, sequenced in a study of T cell repertoires in cytomegalovirus infection. A single record per CDR3 protein comes from TCRdb applying MiXCR to the reads. The table has some 440,000 distinct CDR3 sequences, about 33% seen once; the top ten hold approximately 14%. Sequencing used PBMCs. The origin of the receptors is a human donor in good health (CMV status not recorded). Some clones in this sample may be carry-over from other donors' samples.

This clonotype was found many times. The chain is built from TRBV6-1 and TRBJ1-3; D is unclear. The V gene's germline CDR1 is MNHNS and CDR2 SASEGT. Trimming took off 9 bases at V and 1 base at J, with 10 bases between the two ends. The CDR3 is made up of 13 amino acids. The CDR3 DNA sequence: TGTGCCAGTGCATGGACGTCTGGAAACACCATATATTTT. Amino acids: CASAWTSGNTIYF.

This clonotype came up once. This clone may be a read error of a much larger clone one base away. The chain combines TRBV7-9 with TRBJ1-4, with TRBD1 as a possible D gene (5 bases). The CDR3 is 16 residues long. Germline values: CDR1 SEHNR, CDR2 FQNEAQ (reference sequence). CDR3 in DNA: TGTGCCAGCAGCCCTCGCGGGGGTCGGCCTAATGAAAAACTGTCTTTT. This gives the protein CASSPRGGRPNEKLSF. The whole variable domain, filled in from reference TRBV7-9 and TRBJ1-4, reads DTGVSQNPRHKITKRGQNVTFRCDPISEHNRLYWYRQTLGQGPEFLTYFQNEAQLEKSRLLSDRFSAERPKGSFSTLEIQRTEQGDSAMYLCASSPRGGRPNEKLSFGSGTQLSVL.

This clonotype has a handful of counts. The V call is TRBV12-3 or TRBV12-4, the J call TRBJ2-2, with 7 bases matching TRBD1. V gave up 6 bases and J gave up 4 bases; unmatched junction bases: 8. This CDR3 has 15 residues. The CDR3 region is CASSLGQVGTGELFF. The DNA for the CDR3 is TGTGCCAGCAGCCTCGGACAGGTGGGCACCGGGGAGCTGTTTTTT.

This clonotype has at least ten counts. The chain is built from TRBV7-2 and TRBJ2-3; D assignment may be TRBD1 or TRBD2 (6 bases each). Per the germline V gene, CDR1 is SGHTA and CDR2 is FQGNSA. This CDR3 contains 17 residues. V lost 4 bases to trimming and J lost 0 bases, with 17 bases between them. As DNA, the CDR3 is TGTGCCAGCAGCTCGGGGGCTAGGGGACTTAGCACAGATACGCAGTATTTT. It codes for CASSSGARGLSTDTQYF. Variable domain in full (rest from reference TRBV7-2 and TRBJ2-3): GAGVSQSPSNKVTEKGKDVELRCDPISGHTALYWYRQSLGQGLEFLIYFQGNSAPDKSGLPSDRFSAERTGGSVSTLTIQRTQQEDSAVYLCASSSGARGLSTDTQYFGPGTRLTVL.

V gene TRBV4-3 combines with J gene TRBJ2-7, with D perhaps TRBD2 (5 bases). The CDR3 loop spans 13 amino acids. In germline, CDR1 is LGHNA, CDR2 YSLEER. Trimming stripped 0 bases from V and 5 bases from J, with 8 bases between. CDR3 sequence reads: CASSQDMRDEQYF. The CDR3 DNA reads TGCGCCAGCAGCCAAGATATGAGGGACGAGCAGTACTTC.

This clonotype was picked up a small number of times. The genes are TRBV3-1 and TRBJ2-3, with D tentatively TRBD1 or TRBD2 (5 bases each). V lost 0 bases, J lost 1 base, and 14 bases lay in between. Germline CDR1 reads LGHDT; CDR2 reads YNNKEL (reference sequence). CDR3 size: 17 residues. This chain's CDR3 is CASSQDAGAFRTDTQYF. Here the CDR3 DNA reads TGTGCCAGCAGCCAAGATGCCGGGGCCTTCCGCACAGATACGCAGTATTTT.

The table lists this clonotype with many counts. This chain joins TRBV10-1 and TRBJ2-1; weak D call: TRBD2 (5 bases). V lost 6 bases and J lost 0, with 12 bases in between. Germline loops: CDR1 WNHNN, CDR2 SYGVQD (reference sequence). The CDR3 is 15 amino acids. The chain's CDR3 is CASSKDLSSYNEQFF. CDR3 sequence (DNA): TGCGCCAGCAGCAAGGACTTGAGCTCCTACAATGAGCAGTTCTTC.

This clonotype was seen ten or more times. V gene TRBV12-3 or TRBV12-4 combines with J gene TRBJ1-1; D not resolved. This CDR3 is built from 12 residues. The ends were cut back, 10 bases at V and 4 bases at J, with 13 bases in the middle. CDR3 nucleotides: TGTGCCACCCAGCCCTGGGGCACTGAAGCTTTCTTT. The encoded protein is CATQPWGTEAFF.

This clonotype was seen only a few times. The CDR3, as DNA: TGCAGTGCTAGAGGGGACAGGGGGGCCAGCAATCAGCCCCAGCATTTT. Translation: CSARGDRGASNQPQHF. This chain links TRBV20-1 with TRBJ1-5, with 11 bases identical to TRBD1. The J segment lost 1 base and the V segment lost 1 base, leaving 3 bases of the junction unmatched. From germline, CDR1 is DFQATT and CDR2 SNEGSKA (reference sequence). CDR3 length equals 16 residues.

As for this clonotype: It is likely a read error, because the conserved phenylalanine at the end of the CDR3 is missing. It is unclear where the CDR3 begins or ends on the DNA, so no DNA is shown, and the CDR3 is as TCRdb lists it. The CDR3 loop reads CASSFSRGLGTSTDTPYL. The rearrangement links TRBV28 to TRBJ2-3; TRBD2 is the table's D call and was not checked against the DNA. Germline-derived CDR1 and CDR2 are MDHEN and SYDVKM. The length of the CDR3 is 18 amino acids, counting both ends.

This clonotype was counted a single time. A much larger clone sits a single nucleotide away, making a read error possible. This likely comes from a read error, as the CDR3 has no conserved phenylalanine or tryptophan at its end. The chain is built from TRBV6-8 and TRBJ2-1, with D perhaps assigned TRBD1 or TRBD2 (6 bases each). From germline, CDR1 is MNHGY and CDR2 SAAAGT. The CDR3 has 14 amino acids. V lost 5 bases to trimming and J lost 9 bases, with 17 bases between them. CDR3 DNA sequence: TGTGCCAGCAGTCCCCGGGGGCTCGGGGGTGAGCAGTTCTTA. As protein: CASSPRGLGGEQFL.

This clonotype was picked up a small number of times. The chain has TRBV19 and TRBJ2-7; possibly TRBD1 for D (5 bases). The germline V gene encodes CDR1 LNHDA and CDR2 SQIVND (reference sequence). V was pared by 5 bases and J by 3 bases, with 11 bases between. The CDR3 runs to 13 residues. CDR3 coding DNA: TGTGCCAGTAGTTCAGGACACGACTACGAGCAGTACTTC. This encodes CASSSGHDYEQYF.

This chain joins TRBV20-1 and TRBJ1-1; D is uncertain. Germline CDR1 is DFQATT and CDR2 is SNEGSKA (reference sequence). Deletions cut 0 bases from V and 1 base from J, with 3 bases between. The CDR3 sequence is 12 residues long. The CDR3 reads CSARDKNTEAFF. CDR3 bases: TGCAGTGCTAGAGACAAGAACACTGAAGCTTTCTTT.

The chain uses TRBV20-1 and TRBJ2-7; TRBD1 agrees at 10 bases. The CDR3 runs to 14 residues. V lost 2 bases to trimming and J lost 5 bases; unmatched junction nucleotides: 6. CDR1 is DFQATT and CDR2 is SNEGSKA in the germline V gene (reference sequence). The CDR3 DNA sequence: TGCAGTGCTAGACTCCGGGACAGGGGCCACGAGCAGTACTTC. This codes for CSARLRDRGHEQYF.